The source of this TCR beta chain is a study of cytomegalovirus exposure and HLA in healthy donors. Both 60 Vbeta primers and 13 Jbeta primers went into the PCR. Assay: immunoSEQ multiplex PCR; the TCRdb copy retains only in-frame clones and omits some. The data contain roughly 200,000 clones, around three quarters of them seen just once; the ten biggest clones take up 4.4%. Germline V gene lookup returns CDR1 SEHNR and CDR2 FQNEAQ (reference sequence). The CDR3 runs 17 residues. About this clone itself: An end of the junction does not agree with germline; a read error may underlie this.

This TCR came from a woman younger than 45 in good health and CMV-seropositive. The chain recombines TRBV7-9 with TRBJ2-3, with 9 bases identical to TRBD2. Sample: PBMCs. CDR3 in DNA: TGTTCCAGCAGCTTAGGCCATAGCGGGGGCTTCACAGATACGCAGTATTTT. Translated: CSSSLGHSGGFTDTQYF.